Below, 25 T cell receptor beta chains from the same sample are listed, as sequenced in a study of CD8+ T cells in alopecia areata (dated by TCRdb to 2016 to 2019). Libraries came from the immunoSEQ multiplex PCR assay. RNA was extracted from all samples and reverse transcribed into cDNA, which served as template for TCR sequencing. TCRdb took over this immuneACCESS table, retaining in-frame rearrangements with V and J assigned. Such tables are incomplete; in checked studies, under half of the missing clones stem from an unresolved V gene, and the remainder is unexplained. For this sample there are about 200,000 clones; more than 55% appear just once. Of the sample, 1.3% is held by the ten largest clones. This sample's treatment or condition label indicates: oral pan-JAK inhibitor, 5-10 mg twice daily. Source: CD4+ T cells sorted from blood, taken at approximately week 50, from a patient treated with tofacitinib. The receptors were sampled from a human donor with alopecia areata.

The chain couples TRBV30 to TRBJ2-7, with unresolved D. This CDR3 has 12 amino acids. V lost 3 bases, J lost 1 base, and 7 bases lay in between. Per germline, CDR1 GTSNPN and CDR2 SVGIG (reference sequence). The CDR3 region has the DNA TGTGCCTGGAGCTGGGAATCCTACGAGCAGTACTTC. It yields the protein CAWSWESYEQYF.

The chain uses TRBV2 and TRBJ2-4, with unresolved D. The CDR3 runs 14 residues. With 3 bases removed from V and 8 bases from J, the gap between germline ends came to 14 bases. Germline V gene sequence: CDR1 SNHLY, CDR2 FYNNEI. The CDR3 sequence is CASSDRNPLDIQYF. Written as DNA, the CDR3 is TGTGCCAGCAGTGATCGAAACCCACTGGACATTCAGTACTTC.

The chain uses TRBV4-1 and TRBJ1-1; tentative D call: TRBD1 (6 bases). Germline CDR1 and CDR2: MGHRA and YSYEKL. The CDR3 sequence is 14 residues long. V gave up 2 bases and J gave up 1 base, with 8 bases separating them. CDR3 coding DNA: TGCGCCAGCAGCCAACTAGGGGGGAACACTGAAGCTTTCTTT. It specifies CASSQLGGNTEAFF.

The chain joins TRBV10-2 to TRBJ2-6; D not certain. This CDR3 is 15 amino acids long. The germline V and J ends were trimmed by 5 bases and 1 base, with 9 bases remaining between them. Germline CDR1 and CDR2: WSHSY and SAAADI. The CDR3 protein is CASSSPRSGANVLTF. The CDR3 DNA reads TGCGCCAGCAGTTCCCCGCGGTCTGGGGCCAACGTCCTGACTTTC.

In the case of this clone: The same CDR3 arises from other DNA sequences in this sample as well. The gene calls are TRBV14 and TRBJ1-6, with unresolved D. This CDR3 comprises 13 residues. Germline CDR1 is SGHDN and CDR2 is FVKESK. V lost 0 bases, J lost 10 bases, and 7 bases lay in between. CDR3: CASSQDLGSPLHF. CDR3 DNA sequence: TGTGCCAGCAGCCAAGATCTAGGATCACCCCTCCACTTT.

The gene calls are TRBV9 and TRBJ1-1, with D maybe TRBD1 (5 bases). Germline CDR1 and CDR2: SGDLS and YYNGEE. V lost 2 bases, J lost 3 bases, and 17 bases lay in between. CDR3 length equals 16 residues. CDR3 sequence: CASSVRQLSEDTEAFF. In DNA form, the CDR3 reads TGTGCCAGCAGCGTCCGACAGCTGTCGGAGGACACTGAAGCTTTCTTT.

The chain couples TRBV18 to TRBJ1-2, with TRBD1 matching over 7 bases. The germline CDR1 and CDR2 sequences are KGHSH and LQKENI. J was trimmed by 5 bases and V by 6 bases; bases with no gene match: 6. This CDR3 is built from 13 residues. The CDR3 DNA reads TGTGCCAGCTCTCCGGACAGGCCTTATGGCTACACCTTC. It translates to CASSPDRPYGYTF.

Only a few counts were recorded for this clone. The V gene is TRBV29-1, the J gene TRBJ2-5, with 9 positions matching TRBD2. The junction had 4 bases not matched to a gene; V was cut back by 7 bases and J by 1 base. The CDR3 covers 13 residues. Germline loops: CDR1 SQVTM, CDR2 ANQGSEA. The CDR3 nucleotides read TGCAGCGCAAGACTAGCGGCCCAAGAGACCCAGTACTTC. Its translation: CSARLAAQETQYF.

This clone was seen a single time. The V gene is TRBV30, the J gene TRBJ1-5, with unresolved D. From germline, CDR1 is GTSNPN and CDR2 SVGIG (reference sequence). The CDR3 extends over 13 amino acids. V was cut by 0 bases and J by 4 bases, with 7 bases left in between. CDR3 region: CAWSVADNQPQHF. DNA of the CDR3: TGTGCCTGGAGTGTAGCAGATAATCAGCCCCAGCATTTT.

The chain links TRBV14 to TRBJ2-1, with 9 bases aligning to TRBD2. V trimming: 3 bases; J trimming: 4 bases; junction bases outside the gene matches: 7. CDR3 length equals 16 residues. In germline, CDR1 is SGHDN, CDR2 FVKESK. CDR3 loop: CASSQSLAGLYNEQFF. CDR3 bases: TGTGCCAGCAGCCAGTCTCTAGCGGGGTTATACAATGAGCAGTTCTTC.

The chain combines TRBV29-1 with TRBJ2-7, with a weak D call TRBD1 (7 bases). CDR1 SQVTM and CDR2 ANQGSEA come from the germline V gene. The V and J ends lost 6 bases and 3 bases respectively, with 18 bases between them. The CDR3 has 14 amino acids. CDR3 loop: CSVSTGAGNYEQYF. The CDR3 DNA is TGCAGCGTCTCAACAGGGGCGGGAAACTACGAGCAGTACTTC.

This chain connects TRBV5-1 to TRBJ2-1; 10 bases are shared with TRBD1. V was clipped by 2 bases and J by 6 bases; unmatched bases: 8. From germline, CDR1 is SGHRS and CDR2 YFSETQ. This CDR3 spans 16 amino acids. The CDR3 DNA reads TGCGCCAGCAGCTTAACGGGACAGGGGATGTCCAATGAGCAGTTCTTC. The encoded protein is CASSLTGQGMSNEQFF.

The chain carries TRBV30 and TRBJ2-1; 11 bases map to TRBD2. The CDR3 sequence is 15 residues long. V was clipped by 7 bases and J by 5 bases; unmatched bases: 10. Germline V lookup: CDR1 GTSNPN, CDR2 SVGIG (reference sequence). The CDR3: CASTTLAGGHNEQFF. The CDR3 nucleotides read TGTGCCTCCACGACCTTAGCGGGGGGGCACAATGAGCAGTTCTTC.

The chain combines TRBV30 with TRBJ2-1, with D unresolved. Germline V lookup: CDR1 GTSNPN, CDR2 SVGIG (reference sequence). CDR3 length: 11 residues. Trimming pared 1 base from V and 8 bases from J, leaving 6 bases between. Here the CDR3 DNA reads TGTGCCTGGAGTGCGCTAGATGAGCAGTTCTTC. This codes for CAWSALDEQFF. Filled out from reference TRBV30 and TRBJ2-1, the complete variable domain reads SQTIHQWPATLVQPVGSPLSLECTVEGTSNPNLYWYRQAAGRGLQLLFYSVGIGQISSEVPQNLSASRPQDRQFILSSKKLLLSDSGFYLCAWSALDEQFFGPGTRLTVL.

V usage is TRBV7-2 and J usage is TRBJ2-7; 10 nucleotides agree with TRBD2. This CDR3 is 17 amino acids long. Losses at the gene ends were 5 bases for V and 5 bases for J; bases not matched to a gene: 15. CDR1 and CDR2 from the germline V gene are SGHTA and FQGNSA. This CDR3 is CASSQLAGRGPVNEQYF. The CDR3 coding sequence is TGTGCCAGCAGCCAACTAGCGGGGAGAGGACCTGTAAACGAGCAGTACTTC.

Concerning this clone: Other DNA sequences within the sample encode an identical CDR3. J is TRBJ1-2 and V is TRBV5-1; D is unclear. This CDR3 has 13 residues. V lost 4 bases, J lost 0 bases, and 7 bases lay in between. Per the germline V gene, CDR1 is SGHRS and CDR2 is YFSETQ. The CDR3 bases are TGCGCCAGCAGCCCTGCTTCTAACTATGGCTACACCTTC. It is translated as CASSPASNYGYTF.

V gene TRBV4-1 combines with J gene TRBJ2-4; D might be TRBD1 or TRBD2, each matching 5 bases. The V and J ends lost 2 bases and 3 bases respectively, with 11 bases between them. Germline V gene sequence: CDR1 MGHRA, CDR2 YSYEKL. CDR3 length: 15 amino acids. The CDR3 is CASSQQTGLKNIQYF. In DNA, the CDR3 is TGCGCCAGCAGCCAACAAACAGGACTCAAAAACATTCAGTACTTC.

The genes are TRBV30 and TRBJ1-6; 7 bases are shared with TRBD1. Germline CDR1 and CDR2: GTSNPN and SVGIG (reference sequence). V shed 0 bases and J 8 bases; nucleotides not matched to a gene: 7. The CDR3 is made up of 15 amino acids. CDR3 sequence reads: CAWSVSRGRHSPLHF. The CDR3 DNA reads as TGTGCCTGGAGTGTGAGCAGGGGGAGGCATTCACCCCTCCACTTT. The whole variable domain, filled in from reference TRBV30 and TRBJ1-6, reads SQTIHQWPATLVQPVGSPLSLECTVEGTSNPNLYWYRQAAGRGLQLLFYSVGIGQISSEVPQNLSASRPQDRQFILSSKKLLLSDSGFYLCAWSVSRGRHSPLHFGNGTRLTVT.

V and J are TRBV2 and TRBJ2-3; 12 bases line up with TRBD2. Germline V lookup: CDR1 SNHLY, CDR2 FYNNEI. This CDR3 comprises 14 residues. Trimming took 6 bases from V and 6 from J; bases not matched to a gene: 4. DNA of the CDR3: TGTGCCAGCAGACTAGCGGGGGGTGTGGATACGCAGTATTTT. The encoded protein is CASRLAGGVDTQYF.

The chain has TRBV10-3 and TRBJ2-1; maybe TRBD2 (6 bases). There are 11 residues in the CDR3. Between the trimmed V and J ends, which lost 6 bases and 16 bases, there was a span of 16 bases. Germline CDR1 is ENHRY and CDR2 is SYGVKD. DNA of the CDR3: TGTGCCATCAGATCCGGGACTTACAAATTCTTC. It translates to CAIRSGTYKFF.

The rearrangement joins TRBV29-1 to TRBJ1-2; D remains unclear. This CDR3 comprises 9 residues. The germline gives CDR1 SQVTM, CDR2 ANQGSEA. Trimming stripped 2 bases from V and 8 bases from J, with 3 bases between. CDR3 sequence (DNA): TGCAGCGTTGAAATGGGCTACACCTTC. Translation: CSVEMGYTF.

This clone was detected a few times. The genes are TRBV29-1 and TRBJ2-2, with 8 bases fitting TRBD1. With V trimmed by 4 bases and J by 4 bases, 2 bases remained unmatched. The CDR3 has 13 residues. Germline lookup yields CDR1 SQVTM and CDR2 ANQGSEA. CDR3 DNA sequence: TGCAGCGTTGGTGGGACAGGCACCGGGGAGCTGTTTTTT. It specifies CSVGGTGTGELFF.

The genes are TRBV5-1 and TRBJ2-4; the D call may be TRBD1 or TRBD2 (5 bases each). CDR1 SGHRS and CDR2 YFSETQ come from the germline V gene. V was clipped by 4 bases and J by 4 bases, with 18 bases between them. CDR3 length: 16 residues. The chain's CDR3 is CASSPGTGIAKNIQYF. CDR3 in DNA: TGCGCCAGCAGCCCTGGGACCGGTATCGCTAAAAACATTCAGTACTTC.

This chain connects TRBV5-1 to TRBJ2-7; a possible D gene is TRBD2 (6 bases). The CDR3 loop spans 14 amino acids. CDR1 is SGHRS, CDR2 YFSETQ, per germline. V was trimmed by 0 bases and J by 2 bases, leaving 9 bases between them. The CDR3 nucleotides read TGCGCCAGCAGCTTGGAGGCGGGACCCTACGAGCAGTACTTC. It codes for CASSLEAGPYEQYF.

This chain joins TRBV7-6 and TRBJ2-5, with a tentative D call TRBD2 (6 bases). Trimming removed 1 base from V and 2 bases from J, with 11 bases in between. CDR3 length: 15 amino acids. CDR1 is SGHVS and CDR2 is FNYEAQ in the germline V gene. For the CDR3, the DNA is TGTGCCAGCAGCTTAGGGGTGGGGAGGCAAGAGACCCAGTACTTC. This encodes CASSLGVGRQETQYF.